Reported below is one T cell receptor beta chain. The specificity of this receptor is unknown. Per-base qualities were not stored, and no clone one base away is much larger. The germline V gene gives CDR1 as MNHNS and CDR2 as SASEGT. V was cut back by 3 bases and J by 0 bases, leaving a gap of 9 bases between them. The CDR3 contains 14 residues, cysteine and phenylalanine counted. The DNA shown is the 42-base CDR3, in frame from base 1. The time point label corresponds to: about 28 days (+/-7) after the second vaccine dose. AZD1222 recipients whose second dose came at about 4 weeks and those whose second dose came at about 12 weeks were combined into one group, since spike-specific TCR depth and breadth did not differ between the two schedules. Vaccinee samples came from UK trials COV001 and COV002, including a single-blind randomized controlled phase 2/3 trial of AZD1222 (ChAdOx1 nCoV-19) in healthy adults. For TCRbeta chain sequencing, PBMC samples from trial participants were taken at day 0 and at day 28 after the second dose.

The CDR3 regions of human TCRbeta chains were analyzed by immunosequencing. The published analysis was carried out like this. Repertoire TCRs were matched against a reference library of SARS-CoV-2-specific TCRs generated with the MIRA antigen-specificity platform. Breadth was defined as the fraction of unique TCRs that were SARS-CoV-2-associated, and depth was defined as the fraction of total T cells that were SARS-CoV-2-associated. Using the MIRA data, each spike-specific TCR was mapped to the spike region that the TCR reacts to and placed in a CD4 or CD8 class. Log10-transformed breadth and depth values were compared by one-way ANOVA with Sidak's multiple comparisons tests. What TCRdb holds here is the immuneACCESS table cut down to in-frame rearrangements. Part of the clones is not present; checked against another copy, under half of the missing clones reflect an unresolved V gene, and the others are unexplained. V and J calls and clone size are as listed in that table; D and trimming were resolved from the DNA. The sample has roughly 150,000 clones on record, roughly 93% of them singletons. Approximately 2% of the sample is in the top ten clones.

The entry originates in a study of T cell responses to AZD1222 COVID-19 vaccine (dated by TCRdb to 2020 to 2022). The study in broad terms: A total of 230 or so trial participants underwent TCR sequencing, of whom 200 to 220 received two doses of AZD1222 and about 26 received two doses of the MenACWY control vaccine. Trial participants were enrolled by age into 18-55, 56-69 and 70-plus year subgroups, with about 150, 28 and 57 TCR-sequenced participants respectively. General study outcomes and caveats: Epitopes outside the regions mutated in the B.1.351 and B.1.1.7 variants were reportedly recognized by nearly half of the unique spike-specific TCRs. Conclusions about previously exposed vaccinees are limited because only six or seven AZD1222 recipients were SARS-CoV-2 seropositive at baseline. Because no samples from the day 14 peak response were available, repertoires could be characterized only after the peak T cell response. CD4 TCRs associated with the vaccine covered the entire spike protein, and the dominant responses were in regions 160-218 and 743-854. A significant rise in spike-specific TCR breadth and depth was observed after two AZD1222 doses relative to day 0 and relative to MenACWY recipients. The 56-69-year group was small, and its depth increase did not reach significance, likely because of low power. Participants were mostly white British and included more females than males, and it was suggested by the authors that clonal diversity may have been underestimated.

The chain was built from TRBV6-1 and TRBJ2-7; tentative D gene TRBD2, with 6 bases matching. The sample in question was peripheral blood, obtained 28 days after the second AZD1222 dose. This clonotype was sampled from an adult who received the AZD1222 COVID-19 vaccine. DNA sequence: TGTGCCAGCAGTGAGGTCGGGAGCTCCTACGAGCAGTACTTC. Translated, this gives CASSEVGSSYEQYF.